A single sample gave rise to the 17 T cell receptor beta chains below, sequenced in a study of T cell responses to AZD1222 COVID-19 vaccine. Sequencing used immunoSEQ multiplex PCR; TCRdb keeps in-frame clones, though not all of them. Among 100,000 to 130,000 clones, around 84% were seen once, and the ten largest hold under 4%. Sequenced here: peripheral blood, sampled on day 0 of AZD1222 vaccination. Receptors originate from an adult in good health.

This rearrangement joins TRBV4-1 to TRBJ1-3, with unresolved D. The germline V and J ends were trimmed by 1 base and 2 bases, with 12 bases remaining between them. Germline V gives CDR1 MGHRA, CDR2 YSYEKL. There are 16 residues in the CDR3. This CDR3 is CASSQVEARAGNTIYF. Here the CDR3 DNA reads TGCGCCAGCAGCCAAGTTGAAGCGCGTGCTGGAAACACCATATATTTT.

This chain uses TRBV3-1 (or the pseudogene TRBV3-2) with TRBJ1-6; TRBD1 is a possible D gene (6 bases). V dropped 1 base and J dropped 9 bases, with 13 bases sitting between them. The CDR3 is 15 amino acids. CDR1 is LGHDT and CDR2 is YNNKEL in the germline V gene (reference sequence). CDR3 DNA: TGTGCCAGCAGCCAAGGTCCGGGGGCTGGTTCACCCCTCCACTTT. Protein sequence: CASSQGPGAGSPLHF.

This chain joins TRBV7-9 and TRBJ2-7, with D tentatively TRBD1 or TRBD2 (5 bases each). The CDR3 sequence is 15 residues long. The V end lost 1 base, the J end lost 2 bases, and 12 bases lay between the germline ends. Germline assignment: CDR1 SEHNR and CDR2 FQNEAQ (reference sequence). CDR3 region: CASSLGTGRAYEQYF. The CDR3 coding sequence is TGTGCCAGCAGCTTAGGAACGGGACGGGCCTACGAGCAGTACTTC.

The chain carries TRBV2 and TRBJ1-1; 8 bases are a match to TRBD1. Germline CDR1 reads SNHLY; CDR2 reads FYNNEI. V lost 10 bases, J lost 1 base, and 8 bases stayed unmatched. The CDR3 runs 14 residues. The CDR3 spells CATLGGTGNTEAFF. CDR3 DNA: TGTGCCACCCTGGGTGGGACAGGGAACACTGAAGCTTTCTTT.

This chain links TRBV5-1 with TRBJ2-1, with 8 bases lining up with TRBD2. V shed 6 bases and J 9 bases; nucleotides not matched to a gene: 20. The CDR3 runs to 17 residues. Germline V gene lookup returns CDR1 SGHRS and CDR2 YFSETQ. CDR3 protein: CASTREGGFSWGGEQFF. DNA for the CDR3: TGCGCCAGCACCCGGGAGGGCGGGTTCAGTTGGGGTGGTGAGCAGTTCTTC. The full variable domain, with the rest looked up from reference TRBV5-1 and TRBJ2-1, is KAGVTQTPRYLIKTRGQQVTLSCSPISGHRSVSWYQQTPGQGLQFLFEYFSETQRNKGNFPGRFSGRQFSNSRSEMNVSTLELGDSALYLCASTREGGFSWGGEQFFGPGTRLTVL.

This chain links TRBV10-3 with TRBJ1-6, with TRBD1 matching 9 bases. Trimming removed 6 bases from V and 9 bases from J; junction bases left unmatched: 9. This CDR3 is built from 15 residues. From germline, CDR1 is ENHRY and CDR2 SYGVKD. The CDR3 sequence: CAIRARQGVGSPLHF. The CDR3, as DNA: TGTGCCATCAGGGCCCGACAGGGGGTAGGTTCACCCCTCCACTTT.

The V call is TRBV11-2, the J call TRBJ1-1; 7 positions agree with TRBD1. Germline V CDR1 and CDR2: SGHAT, FQNNGV. The V and J ends lost 5 bases and 7 bases, in that order; junction bases with no gene match: 13. This CDR3 has 15 amino acids. This CDR3 reads CASSPRPTGEVEAFF. CDR3 sequence (DNA): TGTGCCAGCAGCCCGCGCCCTACAGGGGAGGTTGAAGCTTTCTTT.

The V gene is TRBV7-2, the J gene TRBJ1-2; the D is unclear. V shed 1 base and J shed 8 bases, with 17 bases lying between them. CDR3 length: 15 amino acids. Germline-derived CDR1 and CDR2 are SGHTA and FQGNSA. The DNA of the CDR3 is TGTGCCAGCAGCTTAGATCAGGTTTCATCTCGGGGCTACACCTTC. Its protein product is CASSLDQVSSRGYTF.

The chain links TRBV6-4 to TRBJ1-1; no firm D call. The V end lost 5 bases, the J end lost 5 bases, and 15 bases lay between the germline ends. The length of the CDR3 is 14 residues. Germline CDR1 reads MRHNA; CDR2 reads SNTAGT. The CDR3, as DNA: TGTGCCAGCAGTTCATCGCCGGAGGAAACTGAAGCTTTCTTT. Translating it yields CASSSSPEETEAFF.

This chain joins TRBV2 and TRBJ1-6; 7 positions agree with TRBD1. Germline V gene data show CDR1 as SNHLY and CDR2 as FYNNEI. V shed 5 bases and J 10 bases; nucleotides not matched to a gene: 11. The CDR3 length is 15 residues. The CDR3 here is CASSPVNRGGSPLHF. DNA for the CDR3: TGTGCCAGCAGTCCCGTTAACAGGGGTGGCTCACCCCTCCACTTT.

The J gene is TRBJ1-1, the V gene TRBV11-2; the match to TRBD1 covers 9 bases. The CDR3 is 13 amino acids. V was clipped by 8 bases and J by 4 bases; unmatched bases: 5. CDR1 is SGHAT, CDR2 FQNNGV, per germline. The CDR3 loop reads CASGRDRVTEAFF. In DNA form, the CDR3 reads TGTGCCAGCGGCCGGGACAGGGTCACTGAAGCTTTCTTT.

This chain joins TRBV6-1 and TRBJ1-2; possible D gene TRBD1, 5 bases. CDR1 and CDR2 from the germline V gene are MNHNS and SASEGT. The CDR3 spans 13 residues. V lost 3 bases and J 4 bases, leaving 9 bases between the germline ends. In DNA, the CDR3 is TGTGCCAGCAGTGACAGGGAAGGCTATGGCTACACCTTC. Residues: CASSDREGYGYTF.

The chain joins TRBV4-1 to TRBJ1-2, with TRBD1 matching over 7 bases. The CDR3 contains 15 residues. Germline V gives CDR1 MGHRA, CDR2 YSYEKL. V dropped 0 bases and J dropped 2; count of bases not matched to a gene: 3. CDR3 bases: TGCGCCAGCAGCCAAGACCCGGGACAGAACTATGGCTACACCTTC. Its protein product is CASSQDPGQNYGYTF.

The V and J genes are TRBV7-6 and TRBJ1-1; TRBD1 matches 7 bases. Germline V gene data show CDR1 as SGHVS and CDR2 as FNYEAQ. The CDR3 has 13 amino acids. Unmatched junction bases numbered 7, after V lost 2 bases and J lost 10 bases. The CDR3 DNA reads as TGTGCCAGCAGCTTAACCCGGGACAGCAGAGCTTTCTTT. Residues: CASSLTRDSRAFF.

The chain combines TRBV2 with TRBJ2-7; D remains unclear. The CDR3 length is 13 residues. Germline lookup yields CDR1 SNHLY and CDR2 FYNNEI. Trimming took off 4 bases at V and 4 bases at J, with 11 bases between the two ends. The CDR3 coding sequence is TGTGCCAGCAGTGTGGAGACGGCATACGAGCAGTACTTC. This gives the protein CASSVETAYEQYF.

CDR3: CASSLVTGMTGELFF. DNA for the CDR3: TGTGCCAGCAGCTTAGTGACAGGGATGACCGGGGAGCTGTTTTTT. This chain connects TRBV7-3 to TRBJ2-2; 7 nucleotides agree with TRBD1. From germline, CDR1 is SGHTA and CDR2 FQGTGA. With V trimmed by 2 bases and J by 5 bases, 5 bases remained unmatched. The CDR3 contains 15 residues.

This clone was observed a single time. At the DNA level, this CDR3 is encoded by other sequences in the same sample as well. This sequence joins TRBV2 and TRBJ1-1; 7 positions agree with TRBD1. The CDR3 is made up of 12 amino acids. V was pared by 9 bases and J by 2 bases, with 3 bases of the junction left unmatched. Germline V lookup: CDR1 SNHLY, CDR2 FYNNEI. In DNA, the CDR3 is TGTGCCAGGAGGACAGGAAACACTGAAGCTTTCTTT. The encoded protein is CARRTGNTEAFF.